The rows below give T cell receptor beta chains drawn from one sample of a study of cytomegalovirus exposure and HLA in healthy donors. Assay: immunoSEQ multiplex PCR; the TCRdb copy retains only in-frame clones and omits some. The sample consists of approximately 300,000 clones, under 90% of them appearing once. The sequenced sample was PBMCs. Receptors originate from a girl aged 2-10 years in good health and CMV-seronegative. The CDR3 runs from the conserved cysteine through the conserved F or W. The D gene is left open where the match is weak. Expanded clones get a size class; other rows say once, few or many, or leave the size out.

TGTGCCAGCAGCCGAACTTCTAGCGGGAGGTTCGTTTACGAGCAGTACTTC	CASSRTSSGRFVYEQYF	TRBJ2-7	TRBV7-8	-	TRBD2
TGCGCCAGCAGCCAAGATCGCAGTTCCGTCGCTGAGACCCAGTACTTC	CASSQDRSSVAETQYF	TRBJ2-5	TRBV4-1	-	-
TGTGCCAGCAGCTTCATAGCGGGGGGGCTTGCGGATGAGCAGTTCTTC	CASSFIAGGLADEQFF	TRBJ2-1	TRBV28	-	TRBD2
TGTGCCAGCAGCTTAGTACATGGTGGTACCTACGAGCAGTACTTC	CASSLVHGGTYEQYF	TRBJ2-7	TRBV7-2	once	-
TGTGCCAGCAGTGACAGGGACACCGGGGAGCTGTTTTTT	CASSDRDTGELFF	TRBJ2-2	TRBV2	-	-
TGTGCCAGCAGTGGACAGGCCCCCCTTTATAGCAATCAGCCCCAGCATTTT	CASSGQAPLYSNQPQHF	TRBJ1-5	TRBV6-1	-	-
TGTGCCAGCAGCAAACGCTCTCGATGGGACAGGGGAATCGGGGAGCTGTTTTTT	CASSKRSRWDRGIGELFF	TRBJ2-2	TRBV21-1	few	-
TGTGCCAGTCACCGACAGGGGGTAGCCAAAAACATTCAGTACTTC	CASHRQGVAKNIQYF	TRBJ2-4	TRBV2	-	TRBD1
TGTGCCAGTAGTTCAGGGACAGGGGACTACGAGCAGTACTTC	CASSSGTGDYEQYF	TRBJ2-7	TRBV19	few	TRBD1
TGTGCCAGCAGAGCAGACAGTTACACCGGGGAGCTGTTTTTT	CASRADSYTGELFF	TRBJ2-2	TRBV6-1	-	-
TGTGCCAGCCGAAGATCGGGTCTGGAGACCCAGTACTTC	CASRRSGLETQYF	TRBJ2-5	TRBV11-2	-	-
TGCAGCGTTGGGCGGAAGCAAGAGACCCAGTACTTC	CSVGRKQETQYF	TRBJ2-5	TRBV29-1	-	-
TGTGCCATCAGTGAGACCCCGGACAGGGCAGTGGGTTATGGCTACACCTTC	CAISETPDRAVGYGYTF	TRBJ1-2	TRBV10-3	-	TRBD1
TGTGCCAGCAGCGTAGGGAGCGGCAGGCGCAATGAGCAGTTCTTC	CASSVGSGRRNEQFF	TRBJ2-1	TRBV9	few	-
TGCGCCAGCAGCCCCATCGGGGATATGAACTATGGCTACACCTTC	CASSPIGDMNYGYTF	TRBJ1-2	TRBV4-1	-	-
TGCGCCAGCAGCTTGGCTAGGGGCGGAAACACCGGGGAGCTGTTTTTT	CASSLARGGNTGELFF	TRBJ2-2	TRBV5-1	-	-
TGTGCCAGCAGTTTTCGACAAACAGGAGGCTACACCTTC	CASSFRQTGGYTF	TRBJ1-2	TRBV28	-	-
TGTGCCAGCAGCGTACCGGGACAGGGGGCGCGGGGCTACACCTTC	CASSVPGQGARGYTF	TRBJ1-2	TRBV7-2	-	TRBD1
TGCGCCAGCAGCTTGGGAGGACGTCGGGACACCTCCTACGAGCAGTACTTC	CASSLGGRRDTSYEQYF	TRBJ2-7	TRBV5-1	-	-
TGTGCCAGCAGCCCCCGGGACTCCATAGCGGGCGAGCAGTACTTC	CASSPRDSIAGEQYF	TRBJ2-7	TRBV5-4	-	TRBD2
TGCGTCAGCAGCCAAGCGTCGGAGTCCACCGGGGAGCTGTTTTTT	CVSSQASESTGELFF	TRBJ2-2	TRBV4-1	-	-
TGTGCCAGCAGTTACTCAGGGGTCGGTAATGAAAAACTGTTTTTT	CASSYSGVGNEKLFF	TRBJ1-4	TRBV6-5	-	-
TGTGCCAGCAGTGAAGGTACAGCCTCTAACTATGGCTACACCTTC	CASSEGTASNYGYTF	TRBJ1-2	TRBV2	-	-
TGTGCCTGGAGTGTCGTCGGCTACGAGCAGTACTTC	CAWSVVGYEQYF	TRBJ2-7	TRBV30	-	-
TGTGCCAGCAGCCCTGGGACAGTCTACGAGCAGTACTTC	CASSPGTVYEQYF	TRBJ2-7	TRBV9	-	TRBD1
TGTGCCATTAGCCAGGACAGGGGCCATGGCTACACCTTC	CAISQDRGHGYTF	TRBJ1-2	TRBV28	-	TRBD1
TGCGCCAGCAGGGGGGACAGGAACACAGATACGCAGTATTTT	CASRGDRNTDTQYF	TRBJ2-3	TRBV10-1	-	TRBD1
TGTGCCAGCAGCAAAGCTAGCGGGGAAAGAAAAACGAACACCGGGGAGCTGTTTTTT	CASSKASGERKTNTGELFF	TRBJ2-2	TRBV21-1	-	-
TGTGCTAGTGGAAGAGACAGGACGGATAATCAGCCCCAGCATTTT	CASGRDRTDNQPQHF	TRBJ1-5	TRBV12-5	-	-
TGTGCTAGTGGTTTAAGCGGCCGAAACACCATATATTTT	CASGLSGRNTIYF	TRBJ1-3	TRBV12-5	-	-
TGTGCCTGGAGTAGGGGACAGGGACGCGCCCTGAACACTGAAGCTTTCTTT	CAWSRGQGRALNTEAFF	TRBJ1-1	TRBV30	-	TRBD1
TGTGCCAGCAGCGTAGGAGGGGGACTAGCAGGGCGGTCAGAGCAGTTCTTC	CASSVGGGLAGRSEQFF	TRBJ2-1	TRBV9	-	TRBD2
TGTGCCAGCAGTTCGGGACACCGGAACGATAACTATGGCTACACCTTC	CASSSGHRNDNYGYTF	TRBJ1-2	TRBV28	-	-
TGTGCCAGCAGAGCCACGACAGGAGATCAGCCCCAGCATTTT	CASRATTGDQPQHF	TRBJ1-5	TRBV2	few	-
TGTGCCAGCGGTCGACCGGCGGGAGACCTCTACGAGCAGTACTTC	CASGRPAGDLYEQYF	TRBJ2-7	TRBV4-2	-	TRBD2
TGCGCCAGCAGCCGGGGCGCTACCACAGATACGCAGTATTTT	CASSRGATTDTQYF	TRBJ2-3	TRBV4-1	-	-
TGTGCCAGCAGTGAACAGGTGAGCTTC	CASSEQVSF	TRBJ1-2	TRBV28	-	-
TGCAGCGTTGAAGGACGGGTCGGGGGGAACGAGCAGTACTTC	CSVEGRVGGNEQYF	TRBJ2-7	TRBV29-1	-	TRBD2
TGTGCCAGCAGCTCGCAGAATGAGCAGTTCTTC	CASSSQNEQFF	TRBJ2-1	TRBV7-6	-	-
TGTGCCAGCAGCATCCATTCTAGACCCACCTACAATGAGCAGTTCTTC	CASSIHSRPTYNEQFF	TRBJ2-1	TRBV7-2	-	-
TGTGCCTGGAGCCAGGGGGTCGGTCAGCCCCAGCATTTT	CAWSQGVGQPQHF	TRBJ1-5	TRBV30	-	TRBD1
TGTGCCAGCAGGGGGCCGGGGGACACTGAAGCTTTCTTT	CASRGPGDTEAFF	TRBJ1-1	TRBV28	-	-
TGTGCCAGCAGCACGCGCGGACAGCGATACTCTGGAAACACCATATATTTT	CASSTRGQRYSGNTIYF	TRBJ1-3	TRBV7-8	-	-
TGCAGTGCCTGGACAGGGGGTGGCTACACCTTC	CSAWTGGGYTF	TRBJ1-2	TRBV20-1	-	TRBD1
TGTGCCAGTAGTGGAGGGTCCTACGAGCAGTACTTC	CASSGGSYEQYF	TRBJ2-7	TRBV19	few	-
TGTGCCAGCAGCCGCAGCGGCGCCTCCTACGAGCAGTACTTC	CASSRSGASYEQYF	TRBJ2-7	TRBV7-3	-	-
TGTGCCAGCAGTTTCGGGAAGCGGACTGGCACTGAAGCTTTCTTT	CASSFGKRTGTEAFF	TRBJ1-1	TRBV28	-	-
TGTGCCAGCAGTGAATTTAGGGGAACATCCAGCAATCAGCCCCAGCATTTT	CASSEFRGTSSNQPQHF	TRBJ1-5	TRBV6-1	-	-
TGTGCCTGGAGTCCACCTGGGGGGGAACTCTACGAGCAGTACTTC	CAWSPPGGELYEQYF	TRBJ2-7	TRBV30	once	TRBD2
TGTGCCAGCAGTGACCGGACTGCCTCCTACAATGAGCAGTTCTTC	CASSDRTASYNEQFF	TRBJ2-1	TRBV6-1	once	-
TGTGCCTGGAGTACGGGACTAGCGGGGACTACAGATACGCAGTATTTT	CAWSTGLAGTTDTQYF	TRBJ2-3	TRBV30	-	TRBD2
TGTGCCAGCAGCTTGCGGGACAGACCTGAAGCTTTCTTT	CASSLRDRPEAFF	TRBJ1-1	TRBV7-9	-	TRBD1
TGTGCCACCAGTCCCGGGACAGGGGGTTTCCAGCCCCAGCATTTT	CATSPGTGGFQPQHF	TRBJ1-5	TRBV15	-	TRBD1